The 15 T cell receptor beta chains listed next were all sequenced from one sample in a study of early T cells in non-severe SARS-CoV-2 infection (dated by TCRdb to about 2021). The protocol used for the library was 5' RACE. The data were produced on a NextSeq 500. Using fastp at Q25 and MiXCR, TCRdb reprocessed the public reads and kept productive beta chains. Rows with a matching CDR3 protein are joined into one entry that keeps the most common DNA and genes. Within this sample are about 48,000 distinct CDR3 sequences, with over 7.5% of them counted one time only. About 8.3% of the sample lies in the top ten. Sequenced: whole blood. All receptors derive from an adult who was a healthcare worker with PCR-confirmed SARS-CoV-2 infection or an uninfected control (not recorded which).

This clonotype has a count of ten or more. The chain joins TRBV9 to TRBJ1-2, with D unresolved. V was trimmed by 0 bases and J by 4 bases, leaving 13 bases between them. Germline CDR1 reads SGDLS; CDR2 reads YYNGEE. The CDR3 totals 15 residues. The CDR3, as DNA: TGTGCCAGCAGCGTAGGAAAAGCAAAAGGCTATGGCTACACCTTC. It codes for CASSVGKAKGYGYTF.

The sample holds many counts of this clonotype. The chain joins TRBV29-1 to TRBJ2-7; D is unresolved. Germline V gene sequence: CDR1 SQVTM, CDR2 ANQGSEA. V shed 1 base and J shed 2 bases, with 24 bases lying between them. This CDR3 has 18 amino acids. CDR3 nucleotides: TGCAGCGTTGAAGTAACCCGGTTGGTCAGCCAGGATCCCTACGAGCAGTACTTC. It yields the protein CSVEVTRLVSQDPYEQYF.

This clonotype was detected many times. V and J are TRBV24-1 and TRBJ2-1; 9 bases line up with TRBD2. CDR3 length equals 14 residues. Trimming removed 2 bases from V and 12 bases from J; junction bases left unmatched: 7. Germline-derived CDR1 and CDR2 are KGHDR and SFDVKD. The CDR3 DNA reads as TGTGCCACCAGTGATTCGACACTTAGCGGGGGGCAGTTCTTC. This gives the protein CATSDSTLSGGQFF.

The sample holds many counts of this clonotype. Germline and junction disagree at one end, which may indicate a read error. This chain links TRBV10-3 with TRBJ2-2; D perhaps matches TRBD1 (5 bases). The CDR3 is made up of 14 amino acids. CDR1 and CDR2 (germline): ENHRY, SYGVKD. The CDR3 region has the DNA TGTGCCATCAGTGAGTCGAACAGGCCTTATGAGAGTATTTTT. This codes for CAISESNRPYESIF.

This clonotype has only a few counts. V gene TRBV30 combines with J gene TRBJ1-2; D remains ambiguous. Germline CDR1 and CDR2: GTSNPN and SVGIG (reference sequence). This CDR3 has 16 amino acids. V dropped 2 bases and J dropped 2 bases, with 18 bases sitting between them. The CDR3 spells CAWSTQTPTPNYGYTF. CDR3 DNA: TGTGCCTGGAGTACCCAGACCCCAACTCCCAACTATGGCTACACCTTC.

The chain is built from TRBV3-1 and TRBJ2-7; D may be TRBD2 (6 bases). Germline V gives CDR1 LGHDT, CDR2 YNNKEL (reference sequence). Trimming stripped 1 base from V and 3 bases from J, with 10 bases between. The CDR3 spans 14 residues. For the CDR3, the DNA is TGTGCCAGCAGCCAAGTTGAGGGACTCTACGAGCAGTACTTC. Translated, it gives CASSQVEGLYEQYF.

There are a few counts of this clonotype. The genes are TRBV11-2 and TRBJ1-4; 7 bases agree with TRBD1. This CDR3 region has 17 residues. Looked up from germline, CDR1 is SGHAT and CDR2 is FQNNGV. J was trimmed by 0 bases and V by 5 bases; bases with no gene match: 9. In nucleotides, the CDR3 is TGTGCCAGCAGCGAGGGACAGATCCTCCCAACTAATGAAAAACTGTTTTTT. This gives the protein CASSEGQILPTNEKLFF.

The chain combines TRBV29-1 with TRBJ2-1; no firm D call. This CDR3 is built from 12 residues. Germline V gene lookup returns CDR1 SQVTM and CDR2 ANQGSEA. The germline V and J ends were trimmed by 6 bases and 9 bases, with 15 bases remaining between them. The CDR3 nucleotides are TGCAGCGTCCTTTCGGTCGGTGGTGAGCAGTTCTTC. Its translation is CSVLSVGGEQFF.

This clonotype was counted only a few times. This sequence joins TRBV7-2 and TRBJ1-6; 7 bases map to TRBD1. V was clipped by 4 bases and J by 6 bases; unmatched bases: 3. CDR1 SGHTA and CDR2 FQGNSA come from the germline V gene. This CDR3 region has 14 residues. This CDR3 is CASSSQGSNSPLHF. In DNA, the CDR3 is TGTGCCAGCAGCTCACAGGGGAGTAATTCACCCCTCCACTTT.

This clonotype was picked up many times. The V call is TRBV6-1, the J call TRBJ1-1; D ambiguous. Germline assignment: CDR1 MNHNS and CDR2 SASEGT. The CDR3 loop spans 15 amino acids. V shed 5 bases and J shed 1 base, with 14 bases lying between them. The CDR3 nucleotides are TGTGCCAGCAGTAACCGGCTACTTCCGAACACTGAAGCTTTCTTT. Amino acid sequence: CASSNRLLPNTEAFF.

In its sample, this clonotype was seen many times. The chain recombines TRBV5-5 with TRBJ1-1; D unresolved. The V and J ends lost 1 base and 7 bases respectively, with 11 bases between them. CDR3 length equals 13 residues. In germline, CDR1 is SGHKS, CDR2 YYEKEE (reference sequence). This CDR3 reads CASSLYWAGEAFF. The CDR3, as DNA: TGTGCCAGCAGCTTGTACTGGGCTGGTGAAGCTTTCTTT.

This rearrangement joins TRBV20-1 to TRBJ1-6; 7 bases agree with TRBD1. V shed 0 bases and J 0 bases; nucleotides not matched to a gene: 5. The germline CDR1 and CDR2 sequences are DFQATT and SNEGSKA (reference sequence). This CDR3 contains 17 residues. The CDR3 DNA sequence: TGCAGTGCTAGAGAGGACAGGCCTAGCTCCTATAATTCACCCCTCCACTTT. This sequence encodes CSAREDRPSSYNSPLHF.

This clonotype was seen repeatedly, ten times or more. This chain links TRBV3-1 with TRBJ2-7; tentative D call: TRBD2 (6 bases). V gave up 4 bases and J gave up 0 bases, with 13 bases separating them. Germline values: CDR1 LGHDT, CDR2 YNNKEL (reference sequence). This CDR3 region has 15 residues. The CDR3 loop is CASSLGLVISYEQYF. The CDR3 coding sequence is TGTGCCAGCAGCCTGGGACTCGTTATCTCCTACGAGCAGTACTTC.

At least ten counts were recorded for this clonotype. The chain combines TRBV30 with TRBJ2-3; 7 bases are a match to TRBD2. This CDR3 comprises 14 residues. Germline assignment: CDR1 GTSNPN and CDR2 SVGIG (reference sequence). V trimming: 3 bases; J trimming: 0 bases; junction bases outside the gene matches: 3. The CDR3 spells CAWSGLVSTDTQYF. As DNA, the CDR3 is TGTGCCTGGAGCGGACTAGTTAGCACAGATACGCAGTATTTT.

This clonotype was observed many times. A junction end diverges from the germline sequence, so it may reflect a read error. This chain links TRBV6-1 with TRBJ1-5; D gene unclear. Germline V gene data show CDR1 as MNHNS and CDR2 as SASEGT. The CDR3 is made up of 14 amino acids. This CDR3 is CASSAQSINQPQHF. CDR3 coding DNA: TGTGCCAGCAGTGCACAATCTATCAATCAGCCCCAGCATTTC.